These 17 T cell receptor beta chains share one sample of origin, sequenced in a study of shared clonotypes between healthy human individuals. The repertoire was sequenced with immunoSEQ multiplex PCR; TCRdb's copy has only in-frame clones and lacks some. The sample holds around 2.5 million clones, roughly 93% seen once. Specimen: naive CD4+ T cells from PBMCs. Stated subset: CD45RA+ positively selected. The receptor set was obtained from a man aged 18-30 years in good health. Some clones in this sample may be carry-over from other donors' samples.

V is TRBV20-1 and J is TRBJ2-1; weak D call: TRBD1 (6 bases). Trimming took off 3 bases at V and 15 bases at J, with 15 bases between the two ends. CDR3 size: 11 residues. CDR1 is DFQATT, CDR2 SNEGSKA, per germline (reference sequence). In DNA, the CDR3 is TGCAGTGCTAGTGTGTGGGGGCAGGCGTTCTTC. Amino acid sequence: CSASVWGQAFF.

The V and J genes are TRBV4-1 and TRBJ2-7; tentatively, D is TRBD2 (5 bases). CDR1 is MGHRA, CDR2 YSYEKL, per germline. The CDR3 length is 15 residues. Trimming took 2 bases from V and 2 from J, leaving 13 bases between them. The CDR3 coding sequence is TGCGCCAGCAGCCAACAAAATCCCGGGGCCTACGAGCAGTACTTC. As protein: CASSQQNPGAYEQYF.

CDR3 protein: CASSQDPGGSDTIYF. The CDR3 nucleotides read TGTGCCAGCAGCCAAGATCCCGGAGGGTCAGACACCATATATTTT. This chain joins TRBV4-2 and TRBJ1-3; no firm D call. CDR1 is LGHNA and CDR2 is YNFKEQ in the germline V gene. CDR3 length equals 15 residues. V lost 0 bases and J 8 bases, leaving 14 bases between the germline ends.

This clone has only one observation. J is TRBJ2-5 and V is TRBV25-1; TRBD2 agrees at 10 bases. There are 15 residues in the CDR3. Germline-derived CDR1 and CDR2 are MGHDK and SYGVNS. The V and J ends lost 4 bases and 1 base, in that order; junction bases with no gene match: 3. CDR3 nucleotide sequence: TGTGCCAGCAGTGCGAGACTAGCGGGCCAAGAGACCCAGTACTTC. This sequence encodes CASSARLAGQETQYF.

A note on this clone: The same CDR3 is also encoded by other DNA sequences in this sample. The chain is built from TRBV28 and TRBJ1-2, with D hard to call. The CDR3 sequence is 14 residues long. Germline CDR1 is MDHEN and CDR2 is SYDVKM. Trimming stripped 6 bases from V and 2 bases from J, with 13 bases between. The CDR3 region has the DNA TGTGCCAGCAGGGGAACGGGTGTGAACTATGGCTACACCTTC. Protein: CASRGTGVNYGYTF.

The V gene is TRBV9, the J gene TRBJ2-1; D uncertain. Trimming cost V 1 base and J 8 bases, with 10 bases left between them. Germline assignment: CDR1 SGDLS and CDR2 YYNGEE. This CDR3 comprises 13 residues. CDR3 sequence: CASSVQTRDEQFF. DNA of the CDR3: TGTGCCAGCAGCGTACAGACCCGGGATGAGCAGTTCTTC.

This clone occurred once. The rearrangement links TRBV6-6 to TRBJ2-4; 14 bases are shared with TRBD2. Trimming removed 7 bases from V and 8 bases from J; junction bases left unmatched: 4. CDR3 length: 14 amino acids. CDR1 and CDR2 (germline): MNHNY, SVGAGI (reference sequence). Here the CDR3 DNA reads TGTGCCAGCAAGACTAGCGGGAGGGGTTACATTCAGTACTTC. Amino acids: CASKTSGRGYIQYF.

The CDR3 region has the DNA TGTGCCAGCAGCTCCCCTTGGGCAGGCGGAAAGAACACTGAAGCTTTCTTT. Encoded protein: CASSSPWAGGKNTEAFF. The chain recombines TRBV7-2 with TRBJ1-1; D gene uncertain. From germline, CDR1 is SGHTA and CDR2 FQGNSA. V lost 4 bases to trimming and J lost 1 base, with 19 bases between them. This CDR3 region has 17 residues. The entire variable domain, with the rest obtained from reference TRBV7-2 and TRBJ1-1, is as follows: GAGVSQSPSNKVTEKGKDVELRCDPISGHTALYWYRQSLGQGLEFLIYFQGNSAPDKSGLPSDRFSAERTGGSVSTLTIQRTQQEDSAVYLCASSSPWAGGKNTEAFFGQGTRLTVV.

This chain links TRBV11-2 with TRBJ2-7, with TRBD1 as a possible D gene (6 bases). The CDR3 is made up of 14 amino acids. The V gene's germline CDR1 is SGHAT and CDR2 FQNNGV. The V end was cut by 2 bases, the J end by 6 bases, with 14 bases between. CDR3 bases: TGTGCCAGCAGCTTATCAAGGCAGGGGCTCGAGCAGTACTTC. It yields the protein CASSLSRQGLEQYF.

Concerning this clone: The identical CDR3 is also encoded by other nucleotide sequences in the sample. The chain uses TRBV5-1 and TRBJ2-7; 14 bases map to TRBD2. The CDR3 extends over 14 amino acids. Germline lookup yields CDR1 SGHRS and CDR2 YFSETQ. The trim removed 3 bases at V and 6 bases at J, leaving 2 bases unmatched. The CDR3 loop reads CASSSGLAGGEQYF. The CDR3, as DNA: TGCGCCAGCAGCTCCGGACTAGCGGGAGGCGAGCAGTACTTC.

The chain has TRBV10-1 and TRBJ2-7; 10 bases are shared with TRBD2. Per germline, CDR1 WNHNN and CDR2 SYGVQD (reference sequence). The CDR3 consists of 21 residues. V was pared by 0 bases and J by 3 bases, with 20 bases of the junction left unmatched. The chain's CDR3 is CASSESRTATSGTPHYYEQYF. CDR3 DNA sequence: TGCGCCAGCAGTGAGTCTCGTACCGCTACTAGCGGGACCCCCCACTACTACGAGCAGTACTTC.

The chain joins TRBV27 to TRBJ1-4, with 7 bases that match TRBD1. The germline V gene encodes CDR1 MNHEY and CDR2 SMNVEV (reference sequence). Germline trimming cut 7 bases from V and 3 bases from J; bases unmatched to any gene: 2. The CDR3 has 13 residues. The CDR3 reads CASKDRSNEKLFF. The CDR3 region has the DNA TGTGCCAGCAAGGACAGGTCTAATGAAAAACTGTTTTTT.

This chain uses TRBV28 with TRBJ1-5, with D unclear. CDR1 and CDR2 (germline): MDHEN, SYDVKM. This CDR3 contains 17 residues. The V and J ends lost 3 bases and 7 bases respectively, with 22 bases between them. The CDR3 bases are TGTGCCAGCAGTTTCGTTCTTGGTCAGGATAGTTACCAGCCCCAGCATTTT. Its protein is CASSFVLGQDSYQPQHF.

This rearrangement joins TRBV5-1 to TRBJ1-2; 8 bases are a match to TRBD1. V lost 2 bases, J lost 3 bases, and 3 bases stayed unmatched. Germline CDR1 reads SGHRS; CDR2 reads YFSETQ. The CDR3 runs to 14 residues. The DNA of the CDR3 is TGCGCCAGCAGCTTATCGACAGGGGACTATGGCTACACCTTC. Encoded protein: CASSLSTGDYGYTF.

The chain joins TRBV21-1 to TRBJ2-3; the table's D gene call, TRBD2, was not cross checked with the DNA. TRBV21-1 is recorded as a pseudogene. The CDR3 contains 22 residues. DNA for the CDR3: TGTGCCAGCAGCAAAGTTGTGAAGGGAGGGTTCGAGCGGGCGGGAAACACAGATACGCAGTATTTT. Its translation: CASSKVVKGGFERAGNTDTQYF.

The chain is built from TRBV7-2 and TRBJ2-7; D may correspond to TRBD1 or TRBD2 (5 bases each). The CDR3 has 14 residues. Trimming shortened V by 2 bases and J by 2 bases, and 10 bases separated the two germline ends. The V gene's germline CDR1 is SGHTA and CDR2 FQGNSA. Here the CDR3 reads CASSLTGPAYEQYF. CDR3 nucleotide sequence: TGTGCCAGCAGCTTAACGGGACCCGCCTACGAGCAGTACTTC.

The chain uses TRBV30 and TRBJ2-3; TRBD2 matches at 13 bases. With 5 bases clipped from V and 3 bases from J, the junction kept 5 bases outside the gene matches. The CDR3 length is 15 residues. Germline CDR1 GTSNPN, CDR2 SVGIG (reference sequence). The CDR3 spells CAWDTSGRGTDTQYF. Here the CDR3 DNA reads TGTGCCTGGGATACTAGCGGGAGGGGGACAGATACGCAGTATTTT.